These T cell receptor beta chains were read from a single sample in a study of T cells in localized non-small cell lung cancer. Produced via immunoSEQ multiplex PCR; TCRdb's table is partial and in-frame only. The sample shows approximately 30,000 clones, roughly 87% of them seen only once. Sample: peripheral blood mononuclear cells, taken before any cancer treatment. The receptors derive from a man aged 40 to 69 with stage III lung adenocarcinoma. The CDR3 runs from the conserved cysteine through the conserved F or W. The D gene is left open where the match is weak. Clone size is not always given. Where it is, it says once, few, many or a class for expanded clones.

CDR3	DNA	D	V	J	size
CASSFRLAGGRPYEQYF	TGTGCCAGCAGTTTTAGACTAGCGGGGGGTCGGCCCTACGAGCAGTACTTC	TRBD2	TRBV27	TRBJ2-7	-
CASSLLGAVNTEAFF	TGTGCCAGCTCACTCCTTGGGGCCGTGAACACTGAAGCTTTCTTT	-	TRBV18	TRBJ1-1	-
CASSLSLSTDTQYF	TGTGCCAGCAGCTTATCTTTAAGCACAGATACGCAGTATTTT	-	TRBV7-9	TRBJ2-3	-
CAILRGADNEQFF	TGTGCCATCTTGCGGGGGGCCGACAATGAGCAGTTCTTC	TRBD2	TRBV10-3	TRBJ2-1	-
CASIGRGVGEQFF	TGTGCCAGTATTGGCAGGGGAGTGGGTGAGCAGTTCTTC	-	TRBV19	TRBJ2-1	-
CATSQVVAGGKQETQYF	TGTGCCACCTCTCAGGTTGTTGCGGGGGGAAAACAAGAGACCCAGTACTTC	TRBD2	TRBV19	TRBJ2-5	-
CASSLAGNSYEQYF	TGTGCCAGCAGCTTAGCAGGGAACTCCTACGAGCAGTACTTC	-	TRBV7-2	TRBJ2-7	-
CASRAPGAYEQYF	TGTGCTTCGAGGGCCCCAGGGGCCTACGAGCAGTACTTC	-	TRBV6-1	TRBJ2-7	-
CASSVARDSGGFYNEQFF	TGTGCCAGCAGCGTAGCCAGGGATAGCGGGGGGTTCTACAATGAGCAGTTCTTC	TRBD2	TRBV9	TRBJ2-1	-
CASNGGPNTEAFF	TGCGCCAGCAACGGGGGGCCGAACACTGAAGCTTTCTTT	-	TRBV4-3	TRBJ1-1	-
CASSPQTGTTNTGELFF	TGTGCCAGCAGCCCACAAACCGGGACCACCAACACCGGGGAGCTGTTTTTT	-	TRBV28	TRBJ2-2	-
CASVPDRVMNTEAFF	TGTGCTAGTGTCCCGGACAGGGTTATGAACACTGAAGCTTTCTTT	TRBD1	TRBV12-5	TRBJ1-1	-
CASSDGSSYNSPLHF	TGTGCCAGCAGTGACGGGAGCTCCTATAATTCACCCCTCCACTTT	-	TRBV7-3	TRBJ1-6	-
CASSLHGDSYGYTF	TGTGCCAGCTCACTTCACGGGGACTCCTATGGCTACACCTTC	-	TRBV18	TRBJ1-2	-
CASSVGGTNTGELFF	TGTGCCAGCAGCGTAGGCGGGACGAACACCGGGGAGCTGTTTTTT	-	TRBV9	TRBJ2-2	-
CASSLSGGFYEQYF	TGTGCCAGCAGTTTATCTGGGGGTTTCTACGAGCAGTACTTC	-	TRBV27	TRBJ2-7	-
CASSLRGGGETQYF	TGTGCCAGCAGCCTGCGGGGGGGCGGAGAGACCCAGTACTTC	TRBD2	TRBV7-2	TRBJ2-5	-
CASSRQKDKQLAEAFF	TGTGCCAGCAGCCGCCAAAAGGATAAACAATTGGCTGAAGCTTTCTTT	-	TRBV7-2	TRBJ1-1	-
CASRDGTETTLFYGYTF	TGTGCCAGCAGGGATGGGACCGAGACCACACTGTTCTATGGCTACACCTTC	-	TRBV5-4	TRBJ1-2	-
CASSLPGQGYNSPLHF	TGTGCCAGCAGCTTACCGGGACAGGGGTACAATTCACCCCTCCACTTT	TRBD1	TRBV5-4	TRBJ1-6	-
CASSIGNQPQHF	TGTGCCAGTAGTATAGGAAATCAGCCCCAGCATTTT	-	TRBV19	TRBJ1-5	-
CASSSGGGLPLHF	TGTGCCAGCAGCTCAGGAGGGGGATTACCCCTCCACTTT	-	TRBV9	TRBJ1-6	few
CATRGDSRAFF	TGTGCCACACGCGGGGACAGTAGAGCTTTCTTT	TRBD1	TRBV6-5	TRBJ1-1	-
CASTQGSTLWEKLFF	TGTGCCAGTACACAGGGGTCCACTTTGTGGGAAAAACTGTTTTTT	TRBD1	TRBV19	TRBJ1-4	-
CASSYMAGRSYNEQFF	TGTGCCAGTAGTTACATGGCAGGGCGGTCCTACAATGAGCAGTTCTTC	-	TRBV19	TRBJ2-1	-
CASGGREKETQYF	TGTGCCAGTGGAGGGAGGGAGAAAGAGACCCAGTACTTC	TRBD2	TRBV19	TRBJ2-5	once
CSVFRDGNTGELFF	TGCAGCGTTTTTCGGGACGGGAACACCGGGGAGCTGTTTTTT	-	TRBV29-1	TRBJ2-2	-
CASSYSPEDEKLFF	TGTGCCAGCAGCTACAGTCCCGAGGATGAAAAACTGTTTTTT	-	TRBV9	TRBJ1-4	-
CASSPAPAAWKETQYF	TGCGCCAGCAGCCCAGCGCCAGCAGCTTGGAAGGAGACCCAGTACTTC	-	TRBV5-1	TRBJ2-5	-
CASSFGGNTIYF	TGTGCCAGCAGTTTTGGTGGAAACACCATATATTTT	-	TRBV28	TRBJ1-3	-
CASSFRDAGYGYTF	TGTGCCAGCAGCTTCCGGGACGCCGGCTATGGCTACACCTTC	-	TRBV13	TRBJ1-2	-
CSVGIGSNQPQHF	TGCAGCGTTGGAATTGGCAGCAATCAGCCCCAGCATTTT	-	TRBV29-1	TRBJ1-5	-
CSAAPGETQYF	TGCAGCGCCGCGCCGGGGGAGACCCAGTACTTC	-	TRBV29-1	TRBJ2-5	-
CASSSSRGGTEAFF	TGTGCCAGCAGCTCTTCGAGGGGGGGTACTGAAGCTTTCTTT	-	TRBV11-2	TRBJ1-1	-
CASSLGQANNEQFF	TGTGCCAGCAGCTTAGGCCAGGCAAACAATGAGCAGTTCTTC	-	TRBV7-2	TRBJ2-1	-
CSATHGGAIDTQYF	TGCAGCGCGACCCACGGGGGGGCCATAGATACGCAGTATTTT	TRBD2	TRBV29-1	TRBJ2-3	once
CASRMGQIYGYTF	TGTGCCAGCAGGATGGGACAGATCTATGGCTACACCTTC	TRBD1	TRBV6-1	TRBJ1-2	-
CATEPGGVYEQYF	TGTGCCACCGAGCCCGGGGGAGTTTACGAGCAGTACTTC	-	TRBV7-9	TRBJ2-7	-
CASSALAGVFDTQYF	TGTGCCAGCAGCGCTTTAGCGGGGGTTTTTGATACGCAGTATTTT	TRBD2	TRBV9	TRBJ2-3	-
CASSRQDISGNTIYF	TGTGCCAGTAGTCGACAGGACATCTCTGGAAACACCATATATTTT	-	TRBV19	TRBJ1-3	-
CASSLSAGQGASYEQYF	TGTGCCAGCAGTTTATCGGCGGGACAGGGGGCGAGTTACGAGCAGTACTTC	TRBD1	TRBV27	TRBJ2-7	-
CASSFKDRVYNEQFF	TGTGCCAGCAGCTTCAAGGACAGGGTATACAATGAGCAGTTCTTC	TRBD1	TRBV7-9	TRBJ2-1	-
CASSVGLATHRTEAFF	TGTGCCAGCAGCGTCGGATTAGCTACACATCGCACTGAAGCTTTCTTT	-	TRBV21-1	TRBJ1-1	-
CATSRDPKDRVNTEAFF	TGTGCCACCAGCAGAGACCCTAAGGATAGGGTAAACACTGAAGCTTTCTTT	-	TRBV15	TRBJ1-1	-
CASSLKGRSSYNSPLHF	TGTGCCAGCAGCCTAAAGGGGCGTAGCTCCTATAATTCACCCCTCCACTTT	-	TRBV7-9	TRBJ1-6	-
CASSFGAYNEQFF	TGTGCCAGCAGTTTCGGAGCCTACAATGAGCAGTTCTTC	-	TRBV28	TRBJ2-1	-
CATSRDTARGGGELFF	TGTGCCACCAGCAGAGATACGGCCAGGGGGGGCGGGGAGCTGTTTTTT	-	TRBV15	TRBJ2-2	once
CASRGLASYEQYF	TGTGCCAGCAGGGGACTAGCGAGCTACGAGCAGTACTTC	TRBD2	TRBV28	TRBJ2-7	-
CASSPPGTPFPGYGYTF	TGTGCCAGCTCACCACCCGGGACACCCTTTCCGGGCTATGGCTACACCTTC	-	TRBV18	TRBJ1-2	-
CASSWTGNEQFF	TGTGCCAGCAGTTGGACAGGGAATGAGCAGTTCTTC	TRBD1	TRBV27	TRBJ2-1	-
CAVRDRGTGNTIYF	TGTGCCGTGAGGGACAGGGGGACTGGAAACACCATATATTTT	TRBD1	TRBV11-3	TRBJ1-3	-
CASNSAETQYF	TGTGCCAGCAACTCTGCGGAGACCCAGTACTTC	-	TRBV28	TRBJ2-5	once
CASGQTGVTEAFF	TGTGCCAGCGGACAGACAGGGGTCACTGAAGCTTTCTTT	TRBD1	TRBV11-3	TRBJ1-1	-